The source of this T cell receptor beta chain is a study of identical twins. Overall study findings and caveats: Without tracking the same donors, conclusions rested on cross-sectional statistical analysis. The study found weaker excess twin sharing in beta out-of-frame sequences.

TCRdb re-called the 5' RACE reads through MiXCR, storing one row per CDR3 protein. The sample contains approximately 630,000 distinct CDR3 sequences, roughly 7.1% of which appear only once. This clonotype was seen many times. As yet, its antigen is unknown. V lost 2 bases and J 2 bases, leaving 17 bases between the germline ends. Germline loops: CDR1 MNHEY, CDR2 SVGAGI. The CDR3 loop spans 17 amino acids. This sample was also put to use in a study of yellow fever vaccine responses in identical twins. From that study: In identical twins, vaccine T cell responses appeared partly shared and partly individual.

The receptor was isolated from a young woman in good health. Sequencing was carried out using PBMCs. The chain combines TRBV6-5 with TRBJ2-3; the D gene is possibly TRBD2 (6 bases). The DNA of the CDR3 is TGTGCCAGCAGTTACGGGAGGACTCCTAGGCCCACAGATACGCAGTATTTT. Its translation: CASSYGRTPRPTDTQYF.